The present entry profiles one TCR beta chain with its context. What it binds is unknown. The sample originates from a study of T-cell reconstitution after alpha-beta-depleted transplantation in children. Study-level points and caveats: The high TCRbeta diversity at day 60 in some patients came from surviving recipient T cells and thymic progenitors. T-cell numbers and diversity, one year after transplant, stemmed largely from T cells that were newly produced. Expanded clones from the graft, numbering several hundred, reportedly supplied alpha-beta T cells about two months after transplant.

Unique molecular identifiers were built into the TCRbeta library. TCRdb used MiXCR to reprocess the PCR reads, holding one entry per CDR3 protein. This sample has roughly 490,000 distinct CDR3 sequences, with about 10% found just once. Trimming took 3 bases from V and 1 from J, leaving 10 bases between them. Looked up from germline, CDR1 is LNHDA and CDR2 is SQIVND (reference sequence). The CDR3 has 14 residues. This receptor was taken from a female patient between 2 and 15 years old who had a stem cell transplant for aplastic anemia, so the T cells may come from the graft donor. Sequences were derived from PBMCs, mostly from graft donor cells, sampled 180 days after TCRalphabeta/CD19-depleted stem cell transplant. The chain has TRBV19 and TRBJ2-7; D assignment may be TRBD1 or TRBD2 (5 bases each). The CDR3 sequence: CASSIQGGSYEQYF. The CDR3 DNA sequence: TGTGCCAGTAGTATCCAGGGCGGGTCCTACGAGCAGTACTTC.